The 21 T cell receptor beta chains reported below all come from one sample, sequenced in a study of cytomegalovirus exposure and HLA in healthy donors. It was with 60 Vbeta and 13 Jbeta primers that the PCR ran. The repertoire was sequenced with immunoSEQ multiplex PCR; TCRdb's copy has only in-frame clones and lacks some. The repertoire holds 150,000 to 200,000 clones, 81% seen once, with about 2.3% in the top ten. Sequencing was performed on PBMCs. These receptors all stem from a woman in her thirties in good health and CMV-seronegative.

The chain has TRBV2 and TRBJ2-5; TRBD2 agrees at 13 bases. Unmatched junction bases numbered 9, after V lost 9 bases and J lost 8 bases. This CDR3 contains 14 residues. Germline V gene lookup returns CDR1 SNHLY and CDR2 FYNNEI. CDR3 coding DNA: TGTGCCAGGGGACTAGCGGGATACGTGGGTACCCAGTACTTC. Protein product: CARGLAGYVGTQYF.

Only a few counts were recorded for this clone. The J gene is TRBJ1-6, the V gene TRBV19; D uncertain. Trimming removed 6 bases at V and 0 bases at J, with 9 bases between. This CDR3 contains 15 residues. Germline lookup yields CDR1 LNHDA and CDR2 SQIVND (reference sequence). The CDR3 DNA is TGTGCCAGTAGCCTCATGAGCTCCTATAATTCACCCCTCCACTTT. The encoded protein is CASSLMSSYNSPLHF.

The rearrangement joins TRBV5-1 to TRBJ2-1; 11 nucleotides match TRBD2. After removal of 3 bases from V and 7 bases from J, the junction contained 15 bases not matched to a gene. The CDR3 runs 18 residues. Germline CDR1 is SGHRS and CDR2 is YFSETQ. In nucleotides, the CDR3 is TGCGCCAGCAGCTCGTTGTTGGTGGTAGCGGGGGGGCGGAATGAGCAGTTCTTC. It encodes CASSSLLVVAGGRNEQFF.

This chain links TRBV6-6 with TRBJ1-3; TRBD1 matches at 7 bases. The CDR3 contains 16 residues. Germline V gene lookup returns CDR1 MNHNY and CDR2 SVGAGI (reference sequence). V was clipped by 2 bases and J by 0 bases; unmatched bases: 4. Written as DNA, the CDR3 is TGTGCCAGCAGTTACGGACAGGCCAACTCTGGAAACACCATATATTTT. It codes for CASSYGQANSGNTIYF.

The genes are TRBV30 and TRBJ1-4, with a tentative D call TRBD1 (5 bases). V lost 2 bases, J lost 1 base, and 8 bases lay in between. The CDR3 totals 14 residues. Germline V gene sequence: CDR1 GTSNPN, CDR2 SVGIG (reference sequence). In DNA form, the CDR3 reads TGTGCCTGGAGTCGGGGGATAACTAATGAAAAACTGTTTTTT. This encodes CAWSRGITNEKLFF.

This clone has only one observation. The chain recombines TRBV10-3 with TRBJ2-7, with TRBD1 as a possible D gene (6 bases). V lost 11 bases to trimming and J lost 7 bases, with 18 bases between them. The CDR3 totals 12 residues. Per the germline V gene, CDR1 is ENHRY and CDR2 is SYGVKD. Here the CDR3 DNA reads TGTGCCGTGTCGGGTGCAGGGGAAGAGCAGTACTTC. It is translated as CAVSGAGEEQYF.

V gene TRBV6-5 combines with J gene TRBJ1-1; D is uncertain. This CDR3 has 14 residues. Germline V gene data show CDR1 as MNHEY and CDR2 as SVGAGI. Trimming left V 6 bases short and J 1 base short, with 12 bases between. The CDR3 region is CASSKEGANTEAFF. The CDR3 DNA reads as TGTGCCAGCAGCAAGGAGGGTGCGAACACTGAAGCTTTCTTT.

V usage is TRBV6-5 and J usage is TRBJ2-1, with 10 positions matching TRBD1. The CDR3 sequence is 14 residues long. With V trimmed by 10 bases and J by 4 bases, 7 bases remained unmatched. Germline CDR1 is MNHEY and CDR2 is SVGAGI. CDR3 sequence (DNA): TGTGCCACCAAGACAGGGGGCGGTTACAATGAGCAGTTCTTC. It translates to CATKTGGGYNEQFF.

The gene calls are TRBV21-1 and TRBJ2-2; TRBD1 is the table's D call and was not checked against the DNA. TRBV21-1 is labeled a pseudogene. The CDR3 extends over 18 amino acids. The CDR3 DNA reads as TGTGCCAGCAATAGGGGACAGGGTGGCCTTGCGAACACCGGGGAGCTGTTTTTT. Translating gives CASNRGQGGLANTGELFF.

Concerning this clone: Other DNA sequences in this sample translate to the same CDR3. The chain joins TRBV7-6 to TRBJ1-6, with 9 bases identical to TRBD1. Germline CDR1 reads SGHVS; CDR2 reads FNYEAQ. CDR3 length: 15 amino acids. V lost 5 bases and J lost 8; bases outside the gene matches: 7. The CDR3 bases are TGTGCCAGCAGCCCCGGGACAGGGAGACATTCACCCCTCCACTTT. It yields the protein CASSPGTGRHSPLHF.

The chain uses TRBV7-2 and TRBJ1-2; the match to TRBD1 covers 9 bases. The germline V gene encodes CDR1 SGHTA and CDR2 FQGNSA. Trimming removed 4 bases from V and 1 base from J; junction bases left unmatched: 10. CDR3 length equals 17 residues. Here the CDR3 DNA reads TGTGCCAGCAGCTCGTCCCCAGGACAGGGGTATAACTATGGCTACACCTTC. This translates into CASSSSPGQGYNYGYTF.

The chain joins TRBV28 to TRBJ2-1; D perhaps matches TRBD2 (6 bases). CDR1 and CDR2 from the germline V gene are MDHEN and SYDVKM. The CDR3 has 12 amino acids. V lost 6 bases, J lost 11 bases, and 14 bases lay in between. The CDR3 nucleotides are TGTGCCAGCAGCCGGGAGCGGAGTAAGCAGTTCTTC. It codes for CASSRERSKQFF.

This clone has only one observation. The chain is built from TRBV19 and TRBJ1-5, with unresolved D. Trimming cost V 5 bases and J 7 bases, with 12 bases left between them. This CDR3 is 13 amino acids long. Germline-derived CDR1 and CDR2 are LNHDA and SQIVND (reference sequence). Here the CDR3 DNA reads TGTGCCAGTAGTGTCGGGGAAGGCCAGCCCCAGCATTTT. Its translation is CASSVGEGQPQHF.

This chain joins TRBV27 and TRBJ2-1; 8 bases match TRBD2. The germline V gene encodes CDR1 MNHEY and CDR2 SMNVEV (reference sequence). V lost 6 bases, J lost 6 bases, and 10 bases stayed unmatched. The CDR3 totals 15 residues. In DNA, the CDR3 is TGTGCCAGCAGAGCCCCGGGACTAGTCTTCAATGAGCAGTTCTTC. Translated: CASRAPGLVFNEQFF.

The CDR3 DNA sequence: TGTGCCAGCAGTCCCCCAGGGGCCACTAACTATGGCTACACCTTC. Its protein product is CASSPPGATNYGYTF. The V and J genes are TRBV6-1 and TRBJ1-2, with D perhaps matching TRBD1 (6 bases). The CDR3 is made up of 15 amino acids. Germline CDR1 is MNHNS and CDR2 is SASEGT. V dropped 5 bases and J dropped 0 bases, with 13 bases sitting between them.

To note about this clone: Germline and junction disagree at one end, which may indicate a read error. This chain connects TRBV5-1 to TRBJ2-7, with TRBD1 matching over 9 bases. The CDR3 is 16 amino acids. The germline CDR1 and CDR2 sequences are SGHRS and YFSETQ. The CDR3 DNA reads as TGCGCCACCAGCTCAATGGGGGACAGGGACCCCTACGAGCAGTACTTC. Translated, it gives CATSSMGDRDPYEQYF.

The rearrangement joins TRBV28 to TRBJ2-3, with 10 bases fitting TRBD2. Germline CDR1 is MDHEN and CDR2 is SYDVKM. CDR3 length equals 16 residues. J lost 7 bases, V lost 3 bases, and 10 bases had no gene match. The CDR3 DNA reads TGTGCCAGCAGTTTTGGAGCGGGAGGGCGCACGAATACGCAGTATTTT. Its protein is CASSFGAGGRTNTQYF. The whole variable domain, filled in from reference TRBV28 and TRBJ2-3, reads DVKVTQSSRYLVKRTGEKVFLECVQDMDHENMFWYRQDPGLGLRLIYFSYDVKMKEKGDIPEGYSVSREKKERFSLILESASTNQTSMYLCASSFGAGGRTNTQYFGPGTRLTVL.

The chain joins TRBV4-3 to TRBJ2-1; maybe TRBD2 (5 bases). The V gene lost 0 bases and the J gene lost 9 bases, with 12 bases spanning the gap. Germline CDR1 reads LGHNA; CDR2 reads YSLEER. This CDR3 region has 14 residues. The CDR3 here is CASSQDYREGEQFF. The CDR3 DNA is TGCGCCAGCAGCCAAGATTACCGGGAAGGTGAGCAGTTCTTC.

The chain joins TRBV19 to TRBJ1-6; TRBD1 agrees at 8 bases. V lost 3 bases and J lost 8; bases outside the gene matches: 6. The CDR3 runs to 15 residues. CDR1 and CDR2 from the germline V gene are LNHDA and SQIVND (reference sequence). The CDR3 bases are TGTGCCAGTAGTATCAGGGGGCCCGAGGATTCACCCCTCCACTTT. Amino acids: CASSIRGPEDSPLHF.

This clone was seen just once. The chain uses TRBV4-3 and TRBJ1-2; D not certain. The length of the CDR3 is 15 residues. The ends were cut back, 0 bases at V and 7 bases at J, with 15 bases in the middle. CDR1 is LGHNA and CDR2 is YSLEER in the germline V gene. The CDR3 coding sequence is TGCGCCAGCAGCCAAGACAAGAGGGCACTTGCTGGCTACACCTTC. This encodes CASSQDKRALAGYTF.

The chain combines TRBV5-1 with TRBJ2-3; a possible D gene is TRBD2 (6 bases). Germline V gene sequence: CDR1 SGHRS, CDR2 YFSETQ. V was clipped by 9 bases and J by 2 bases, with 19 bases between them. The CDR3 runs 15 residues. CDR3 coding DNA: TGCGCCACCAGGGCGGGGAACGAGCCCACAGATACGCAGTATTTT. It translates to CATRAGNEPTDTQYF.